Below are 6 T cell receptor beta chains sequenced from a single sample in a study of immune heterogeneity within non-small cell lung tumors. In a multiplex PCR, 32 V and 13 J primers amplified TCR beta CDR3. From the multiplex PCR reads, TCRdb called clonotypes with MiXCR, one entry per CDR3 protein. The sample holds 20,000 to 25,000 distinct CDR3 sequences, 27% seen once. Template came from bulk tumor genomic DNA, at 500 to 650 ng per sample. The authors collected several far-apart biopsies from each primary tumor during surgery. It was patients with untreated, newly diagnosed non-small cell lung cancer who underwent curative surgery. The sequenced sample was lung tumor tissue. Receptors were obtained from a man between 40 and 49 years old with non-small cell lung cancer.

J is TRBJ2-2 and V is TRBV9; no clear D. Trimming pared 0 bases from V and 2 bases from J, leaving 8 bases between. Germline CDR1 is SGDLS and CDR2 is YYNGEE. This CDR3 spans 15 amino acids. The CDR3 coding sequence is TGTGCCAGCAGCGTAGTTTCAGGAAACACCGGGGAGCTGTTTTTT. Protein sequence: CASSVVSGNTGELFF.

This clonotype was recorded many times. This rearrangement joins TRBV6-1 to TRBJ1-5; 8 bases are a match to TRBD1. V shed 6 bases, J shed 2 bases, and the junction held 3 bases outside the gene matches. The CDR3 loop spans 14 amino acids. Germline V CDR1 and CDR2: MNHNS, SASEGT. The CDR3 sequence: CASRAGGGNQPQHF. CDR3 in DNA: TGTGCCAGCAGGGCAGGGGGCGGCAATCAGCCCCAGCATTTT.

V is TRBV12-3 or TRBV12-4 and J is TRBJ1-1, with D perhaps TRBD1 (5 bases). This CDR3 region has 13 residues. The germline V and J ends were trimmed by 6 bases and 9 bases, with 17 bases remaining between them. The CDR3 protein is CASRGLSGPKAFF. The CDR3 coding sequence is TGTGCCAGCAGAGGCCTGTCGGGGCCGAAAGCTTTCTTT.

On this clonotype itself: A much larger clone differs from this one at a single base, so this may be a read error. The J gene is TRBJ2-1, the V gene TRBV7-2; 10 nucleotides agree with TRBD1. V gave up 7 bases and J gave up 8 bases; unmatched junction bases: 11. The CDR3 totals 15 residues. CDR1 SGHTA and CDR2 FQGNSA come from the germline V gene. CDR3 protein: CASNSGQGLRYEQFF. CDR3 sequence (DNA): TGTGCCAGCAACTCGGGACAGGGGTTAAGGTATGAGCAGTTCTTC.

This clonotype came up a few times. V usage is TRBV6-1 and J usage is TRBJ1-2; perhaps TRBD1 as D (5 bases). Trimming stripped 5 bases from V and 8 bases from J, with 12 bases between. The CDR3 is made up of 12 amino acids. CDR1 and CDR2 from the germline V gene are MNHNS and SASEGT. The CDR3 DNA sequence: TGTGCCAGCAGTAGCGTAGGGGTCGGCTACACCTTC. Encoded protein: CASSSVGVGYTF.

This clonotype occurred many times. The V gene is TRBV12-3 or TRBV12-4, the J gene TRBJ1-2; D not resolved. The CDR3 contains 12 residues. Trimming took off 4 bases at V and 4 bases at J, with 7 bases between the two ends. The CDR3 DNA reads as TGTGCCAGCAGTTCCCTCGGCTATGGCTACACCTTC. The encoded protein is CASSSLGYGYTF.